This T cell receptor (beta chain) was found in a study of blood T cell repertoires in COVID-19. Libraries were prepared by immunoSEQ multiplex PCR; TCRdb keeps only in-frame clonotypes and omits some of them. The profile shows 150,000 to 200,000 clones, over 80% of them singletons. The length of the CDR3 is 17 residues. Trimming removed 1 base from V and 2 bases from J, with 17 bases in between. Germline assignment: CDR1 MGHRA and CDR2 YSYEKL. The V gene is TRBV4-1, the J gene TRBJ1-1; no reliable D call. The sample taken for sequencing was peripheral blood. The origin of this receptor is a woman older than 75 with active or convalescent COVID-19. The CDR3 bases are TGCGCCAGCAGCCAAGTGGGTTTTAGACTCGCCAACACTGAAGCTTTCTTT. It yields the protein CASSQVGFRLANTEAFF.